Presented here are 8 T cell receptor beta chains from one specimen sequenced in a study of early T cells in non-severe SARS-CoV-2 infection. TCRdb independently ran MiXCR on the 5' RACE reads; one entry per CDR3 protein. The data contain fewer than 85,000 distinct CDR3 sequences, roughly 14% of them seen just once; the ten biggest clones take up around 3.7%. The input for sequencing was whole blood, taken at baseline. The receptors come from an adult who was a healthcare worker with PCR-confirmed SARS-CoV-2 infection or an uninfected control (not recorded which).

This clonotype came up a few times. The gene calls are TRBV20-1 and TRBJ1-1; D gene unclear. V dropped 5 bases and J dropped 3 bases, with 1 base sitting between them. This CDR3 is built from 9 residues. Germline V lookup: CDR1 DFQATT, CDR2 SNEGSKA (reference sequence). CDR3 amino acids: CSAYTEAFF. The CDR3 bases are TGCAGTGCTTACACTGAAGCTTTCTTT.

This clonotype came up many times. The V gene is TRBV15, the J gene TRBJ1-1; no definite D call. The germline gives CDR1 LNHNV, CDR2 YYDKDF (reference sequence). Trimming removed 9 bases from V and 2 bases from J, with 13 bases in between. The CDR3 totals 13 residues. DNA for the CDR3: TGTGCCACGCGGCTGACAATCAACACTGAAGCTTTCTTT. It encodes CATRLTINTEAFF.

The genes are TRBV18 and TRBJ2-7; D is perhaps TRBD1 or TRBD2 (5 bases each). V was shortened by 3 bases and J by 7 bases, with 7 bases between the two germline ends. CDR3 size: 11 residues. Germline loops: CDR1 KGHSH, CDR2 LQKENI. The CDR3 protein is CASSPEGEQYF. The CDR3 DNA is TGTGCCAGCTCACCTGAGGGGGAGCAGTACTTC.

The chain combines TRBV4-1 with TRBJ2-7, with 13 bases lining up with TRBD2. V lost 4 bases and J lost 8; bases outside the gene matches: 8. Germline lookup yields CDR1 MGHRA and CDR2 YSYEKL. This CDR3 has 15 residues. The CDR3, as DNA: TGCGCCAGCAGCCTTACACTAGCGGGAGGGCTTAAGCAGTACTTC. Protein: CASSLTLAGGLKQYF.

This clonotype was seen at least ten times. The chain links TRBV28 to TRBJ1-5; no reliable D call. Germline assignment: CDR1 MDHEN and CDR2 SYDVKM. The CDR3 is 13 amino acids. The germline V and J ends were trimmed by 9 bases and 4 bases, with 13 bases remaining between them. CDR3 sequence reads: CASRFAGNQPQHF. DNA for the CDR3: TGTGCCAGTAGATTCGCGGGGAATCAGCCCCAGCATTTT.

The chain employs TRBV5-1 and TRBJ2-5, with 14 bases matching TRBD2. CDR3 length: 15 residues. The germline CDR1 and CDR2 sequences are SGHRS and YFSETQ. V shed 3 bases and J 4 bases; nucleotides not matched to a gene: 2. As DNA, the CDR3 is TGCGCCAGCAGCTCTGGACTAGCGGGGGGAGAGACCCAGTACTTC. Encoded protein: CASSSGLAGGETQYF. Complete variable domain (other parts from reference TRBV5-1 and TRBJ2-5): KAGVTQTPRYLIKTRGQQVTLSCSPISGHRSVSWYQQTPGQGLQFLFEYFSETQRNKGNFPGRFSGRQFSNSRSEMNVSTLELGDSALYLCASSSGLAGGETQYFGPGTRLLVL.

This clonotype has a count of ten or more. The CDR3 reads CASSSLSRTTNTEAFF. In DNA, the CDR3 is TGTGCCAGCAGCTCCTTATCGAGGACAACGAACACTGAAGCTTTCTTT. J is TRBJ1-1 and V is TRBV5-5; possibly TRBD1 for D (5 bases). This CDR3 is built from 16 residues. Trimming left V 3 bases short and J 1 base short, with 16 bases between. Per the germline V gene, CDR1 is SGHKS and CDR2 is YYEKEE (reference sequence).

J is TRBJ1-3 and V is TRBV18, with unresolved D. Germline V gene lookup returns CDR1 KGHSH and CDR2 LQKENI. The CDR3 totals 14 residues. V was trimmed by 2 bases and J by 4 bases, leaving 9 bases between them. DNA of the CDR3: TGTGCCAGCTCACCAAGTCGTGGGGGAAACACCATATATTTT. Translating gives CASSPSRGGNTIYF.